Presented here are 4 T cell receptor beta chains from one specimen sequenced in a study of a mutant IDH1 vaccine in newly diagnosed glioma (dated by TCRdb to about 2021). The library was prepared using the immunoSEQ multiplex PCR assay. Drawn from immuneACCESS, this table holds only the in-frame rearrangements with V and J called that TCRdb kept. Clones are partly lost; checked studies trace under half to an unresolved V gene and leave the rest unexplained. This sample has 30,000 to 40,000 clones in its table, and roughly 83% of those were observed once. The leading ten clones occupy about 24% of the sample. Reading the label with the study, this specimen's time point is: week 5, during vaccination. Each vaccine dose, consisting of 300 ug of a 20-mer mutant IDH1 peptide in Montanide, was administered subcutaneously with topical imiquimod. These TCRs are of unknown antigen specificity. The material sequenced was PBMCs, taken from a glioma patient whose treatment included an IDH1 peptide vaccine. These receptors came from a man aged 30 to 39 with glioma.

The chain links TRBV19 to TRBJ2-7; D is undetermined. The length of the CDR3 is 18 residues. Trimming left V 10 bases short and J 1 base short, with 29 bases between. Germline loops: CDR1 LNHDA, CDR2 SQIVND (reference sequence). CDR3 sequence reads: CATSPSRAQRRHSYEQYF. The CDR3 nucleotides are TGTGCCACCTCCCCCTCTCGAGCGCAGCGCCGCCATTCCTACGAGCAGTACTTC.

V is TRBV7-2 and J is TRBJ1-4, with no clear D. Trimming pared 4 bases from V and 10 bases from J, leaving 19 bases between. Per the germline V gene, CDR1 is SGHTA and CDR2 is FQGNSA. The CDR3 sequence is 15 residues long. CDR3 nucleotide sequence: TGTGCCAGCAGCTCCTACCGGGCCTCCTCGGGAAAACTGTTTTTT. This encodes CASSSYRASSGKLFF.

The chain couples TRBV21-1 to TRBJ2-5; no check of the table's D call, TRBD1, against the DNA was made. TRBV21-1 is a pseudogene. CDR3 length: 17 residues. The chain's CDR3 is CASSKEGGRQVSETQYF. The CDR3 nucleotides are TGTGCCAGCAGCAAAGAAGGGGGAAGACAGGTATCGGAGACCCAGTACTTC.

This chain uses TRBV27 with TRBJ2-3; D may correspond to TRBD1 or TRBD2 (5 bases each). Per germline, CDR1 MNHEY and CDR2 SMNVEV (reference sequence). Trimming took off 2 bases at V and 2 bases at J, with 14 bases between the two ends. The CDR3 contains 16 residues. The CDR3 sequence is CASSLNPGRTTDTQYF. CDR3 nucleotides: TGTGCCAGCAGTTTAAATCCGGGACGGACCACAGATACGCAGTATTTT.